This TCR beta chain derives from a study of T cell responses to AZD1222 COVID-19 vaccine. Whole-study findings and limits: Reportedly, nearly half of unique spike TCRs recognized epitopes outside B.1.351/B.1.1.7 mutations. In a largely white British group with more females than males, clonal diversity was possibly underestimated.

Analysis merged second doses at about 4 or about 12 weeks. As to this clone: What it binds is unknown.

Clones were read by immunoSEQ multiplex PCR, and TCRdb kept only the in-frame ones, dropping some. The table shows 190,000 or so clones, with around 93% occurring only once. The sample in question was peripheral blood, obtained 28 days after the second AZD1222 dose. The sequence was collected from an adult who received the AZD1222 COVID-19 vaccine.

The CDR3 nucleotides are TGTGCCAGTAGTATAGATCTGGGCATCAACTATGGCTACACCTTC. As protein: CASSIDLGINYGYTF. This rearrangement joins TRBV19 to TRBJ1-2; D gene uncertain. Germline CDR1 reads LNHDA; CDR2 reads SQIVND (reference sequence). The CDR3 length is 15 residues. Trimming cost V 0 bases and J 2 bases, with 10 bases left between them. The entire variable domain, with the rest obtained from reference TRBV19 and TRBJ1-2, is as follows: DGGITQSPKYLFRKEGQNVTLSCEQNLNHDAMYWYRQDPGQGLRLIYYSQIVNDFQKGDIAEGYSVSREKKESFPLTVTSAQKNPTAFYLCASSIDLGINYGYTFGSGTRLTVV.